A single sample gave rise to the 30 T cell receptor beta chains below, sequenced in a study of shared clonotypes between healthy human individuals. Naive CD8 isolation took CD45RO-negative cells positively selected for CCR7 and excluded terminally differentiated effector memory CD45RA+ cells. Sequenced by immunoSEQ multiplex PCR; TCRdb stores in-frame clones only, minus some. The table has 630,000 or so clones, about 98% seen once. Sequenced: naive CD8+ T cells sorted from blood. The receptors shown here come from a man aged 25 to 40 in good health.

The CDR3 sequence is CASSPDRGGDQPQHF. The CDR3 DNA reads TGTGCCAGCAGTCCTGACAGGGGGGGCGATCAGCCCCAGCATTTT. The genes are TRBV27 and TRBJ1-5; the match to TRBD1 covers 9 bases. The V segment lost 5 bases and the J segment 5 bases; nucleotides outside the gene matches: 7. The CDR3 loop spans 15 amino acids. The V gene's germline CDR1 is MNHEY and CDR2 SMNVEV (reference sequence).

V and J are TRBV28 and TRBJ2-3, with D tentatively TRBD1 (6 bases). Trimming cost V 6 bases and J 5 bases, with 18 bases left between them. Germline CDR1 is MDHEN and CDR2 is SYDVKM. The CDR3 consists of 15 residues. The CDR3 DNA reads TGTGCCAGCAGCCGAAAACCGGGACAATTAGATACGCAGTATTTT. Translating gives CASSRKPGQLDTQYF.

The rearrangement uses TRBV13 and TRBJ1-1; possibly TRBD1 for D (5 bases). Germline V gives CDR1 PRHDT, CDR2 FYEKMQ (reference sequence). CDR3 length: 12 residues. V lost 5 bases and J 8 bases, leaving 12 bases between the germline ends. The CDR3 DNA follows: TGTGCCAGCAGCGTCCAGACAGAGGAAGCTTTCTTT. This encodes CASSVQTEEAFF. The whole variable domain, remainder taken from reference TRBV13 and TRBJ1-1, is AAGVIQSPRHLIKEKRETATLKCYPIPRHDTVYWYQQGPGQDPQFLISFYEKMQSDKGSIPDRFSAQQFSDYHSELNMSSLELGDSALYFCASSVQTEEAFFGQGTRLTVV.

As to this clone: This CDR3 is also generated by other DNA sequences in the sample. V gene TRBV9 combines with J gene TRBJ2-1, with D possibly TRBD1 on 6 matching bases. The CDR3 runs to 13 residues. Between the trimmed V and J ends, which lost 2 bases and 5 bases, there was a span of 8 bases. The germline gives CDR1 SGDLS, CDR2 YYNGEE. The CDR3: CASSVGTNNEQFF. Here the CDR3 DNA reads TGTGCCAGCAGCGTCGGGACAAACAATGAGCAGTTCTTC.

This chain uses TRBV5-5 with TRBJ1-5; unclear D gene. The CDR3 is made up of 15 amino acids. V was clipped by 0 bases and J by 0 bases, with 7 bases between them. Germline V CDR1 and CDR2: SGHKS, YYEKEE (reference sequence). The CDR3 spells CASSLERSSNQPQHF. The CDR3 nucleotides read TGTGCCAGCAGCTTGGAACGGAGTAGCAATCAGCCCCAGCATTTT.

The chain is built from TRBV29-1 and TRBJ2-7; D is perhaps TRBD1 (5 bases). The CDR3 is 17 residues long. Per the germline V gene, CDR1 is SQVTM and CDR2 is ANQGSEA. V lost 4 bases, J lost 3 bases, and 25 bases lay in between. The CDR3 reads CSVVGSLTQGKSYEQYF. The DNA of the CDR3 is TGCAGCGTTGTCGGGTCGCTGACGCAGGGCAAAAGCTACGAGCAGTACTTC.

The genes are TRBV19 and TRBJ1-1; D perhaps matches TRBD1 (5 bases). The CDR3 has 14 residues. The V and J ends lost 3 bases and 4 bases respectively, with 12 bases between them. CDR1 LNHDA and CDR2 SQIVND come from the germline V gene (reference sequence). In DNA form, the CDR3 reads TGTGCCAGTAGTATTTCGGACACGCTCACTGAAGCTTTCTTT. Translating gives CASSISDTLTEAFF.

V is TRBV27 and J is TRBJ1-4, with TRBD1 matching 7 bases. Unmatched junction bases numbered 7, after V lost 4 bases and J lost 8 bases. The CDR3 covers 14 residues. Germline assignment: CDR1 MNHEY and CDR2 SMNVEV (reference sequence). Written as DNA, the CDR3 is TGTGCCAGCAGTTCCCGACAGGGACGGGAAAAACTGTTTTTT. The encoded protein is CASSSRQGREKLFF.

The rearrangement uses TRBV7-2 and TRBJ1-2; D not resolved. Trimming pared 2 bases from V and 4 bases from J, leaving 8 bases between. The length of the CDR3 is 13 residues. Germline loops: CDR1 SGHTA, CDR2 FQGNSA. The CDR3 loop reads CASSLFEGYGYTF. The CDR3, as DNA: TGTGCCAGCAGCTTATTTGAGGGCTATGGCTACACCTTC.

This sequence joins TRBV6-5 and TRBJ2-7; D is perhaps TRBD1 or TRBD2 (5 bases each). This CDR3 contains 13 residues. The ends were cut back, 0 bases at V and 5 bases at J, with 8 bases in the middle. CDR1 and CDR2 from the germline V gene are MNHEY and SVGAGI. DNA for the CDR3: TGTGCCAGCAGTTACTCGGGACCGGACGAGCAGTACTTC. This translates into CASSYSGPDEQYF.

This chain joins TRBV5-6 and TRBJ2-7; 10 positions agree with TRBD1. CDR3 length equals 15 residues. The trim removed 2 bases at V and 2 bases at J, leaving 4 bases unmatched. CDR1 SGHDT and CDR2 YYEEEE come from the germline V gene. The CDR3 region is CASSLRDRGPYEQYF. CDR3 sequence (DNA): TGTGCCAGCAGCTTACGGGACAGGGGCCCCTACGAGCAGTACTTC. Full variable domain (remainder filled in from reference TRBV5-6 and TRBJ2-7): DAGVTQSPTHLIKTRGQQVTLRCSPKSGHDTVSWYQQALGQGPQFIFQYYEEEERQRGNFPDRFSGHQFPNYSSELNVNALLLGDSALYLCASSLRDRGPYEQYFGPGTRLTVT.

V and J are TRBV27 and TRBJ2-7; no clear D. Germline V gene sequence: CDR1 MNHEY, CDR2 SMNVEV (reference sequence). The CDR3 has 11 amino acids. The V and J ends lost 8 bases and 3 bases respectively, with 8 bases between them. CDR3 in DNA: TGTGCCAGCCGAACTAACTACGAGCAGTACTTC. It encodes CASRTNYEQYF.

The CDR3 DNA sequence: TGTGCCAGCAGCTTTGGACTAGCGGGAGAAGAGACCCAGTACTTC. This gives the protein CASSFGLAGEETQYF. V and J are TRBV5-8 and TRBJ2-5; 13 bases are a match to TRBD2. This CDR3 contains 15 residues. Germline-derived CDR1 and CDR2 are SGHTS and YDEGEE. V was clipped by 2 bases and J by 3 bases; unmatched bases: 1.

The rearrangement links TRBV12-2 to TRBJ1-1. TRBV12-2 is assigned pseudogene status. This CDR3 contains 13 residues. The CDR3 loop reads CASRIGGNTEAFF. In nucleotides, the CDR3 is TGTGCAAGTCGCATAGGAGGGAACACTGAAGCTTTCTTT.

The J gene is TRBJ2-7, the V gene TRBV6-5; D may be TRBD1 (6 bases). The CDR3 is made up of 15 amino acids. CDR1 and CDR2 from the germline V gene are MNHEY and SVGAGI. Between the trimmed V and J ends, which lost 2 bases and 3 bases, there was a span of 14 bases. The CDR3 DNA reads TGTGCCAGCAGTTACAGACAGGATTTGATCTACGAGCAGTACTTC. Translated, it gives CASSYRQDLIYEQYF.

This sequence joins TRBV5-6 and TRBJ1-5, with D tentatively TRBD1 (5 bases). The CDR3 consists of 16 residues. V lost 1 base and J lost 0, with 11 bases in between. Per germline, CDR1 SGHDT and CDR2 YYEEEE. CDR3 DNA: TGTGCCAGCAGCTTGTCAGGGAGCTATAGCAATCAGCCCCAGCATTTT. Translating it yields CASSLSGSYSNQPQHF.

The rearrangement links TRBV4-1 to TRBJ2-1; tentative D call: TRBD1 (6 bases). Between the trimmed V and J ends, which lost 4 bases and 2 bases, there was a span of 15 bases. The CDR3 sequence is 16 residues long. Germline CDR1 is MGHRA and CDR2 is YSYEKL. The CDR3 nucleotides read TGCGCCAGCAGCCCCTCGGGTGAGGGGGCCTACAATGAGCAGTTCTTC. It is translated as CASSPSGEGAYNEQFF.

The genes are TRBV27 and TRBJ2-7, with 13 bases aligning to TRBD2. V dropped 5 bases and J dropped 3; count of bases not matched to a gene: 13. Looked up from germline, CDR1 is MNHEY and CDR2 is SMNVEV (reference sequence). The CDR3 sequence is 18 residues long. The chain's CDR3 is CASSPATSGRPFGYEQYF. The CDR3 nucleotides are TGTGCCAGCAGTCCTGCGACTAGCGGGAGGCCTTTTGGCTACGAGCAGTACTTC.

This chain links TRBV7-6 with TRBJ2-1, with 8 bases matching TRBD2. This CDR3 is 17 amino acids long. Germline-derived CDR1 and CDR2 are SGHVS and FNYEAQ. The ends lost 0 bases at V and 3 bases at J; junction bases unmatched: 7. CDR3 in amino acids: CASSLAGLAGHYNEQFF. CDR3 DNA: TGTGCCAGCAGCTTAGCGGGGCTAGCGGGTCACTACAATGAGCAGTTCTTC.

The chain carries TRBV11-2 and TRBJ2-5, with 9 bases lining up with TRBD1. Per germline, CDR1 SGHAT and CDR2 FQNNGV. The J segment lost 0 bases and the V segment lost 5 bases, leaving 4 bases of the junction unmatched. This CDR3 is built from 15 residues. The CDR3 spells CASSAGTGYQETQYF. CDR3 in DNA: TGTGCCAGCAGCGCAGGGACAGGGTACCAAGAGACCCAGTACTTC.

About this clone: A junction boundary mismatches the germline segment, possibly from a read error. This chain uses TRBV20-1 with TRBJ2-7; D possibly corresponds to TRBD1 (5 bases). The CDR3 has 9 residues. Germline V gene lookup returns CDR1 DFQATT and CDR2 SNEGSKA (reference sequence). The CDR3 nucleotides read TGCAGTGCTAGAGGAAGGGGATCCTTC. This sequence encodes CSARGRGSF.

This clone is a singleton in its sample. This chain uses TRBV9 with TRBJ1-5; D remains ambiguous. The CDR3 has 14 residues. V was trimmed by 5 bases and J by 0 bases, leaving 9 bases between them. The germline V gene has CDR1 SGDLS and CDR2 YYNGEE. CDR3 amino acids: CASSPAGSNQPQHF. CDR3 coding DNA: TGTGCCAGCAGTCCAGCAGGTAGCAATCAGCCCCAGCATTTT.

V usage is TRBV30 and J usage is TRBJ2-7; D is undetermined. Between the trimmed V and J ends, which lost 4 bases and 3 bases, there was a span of 7 bases. The CDR3 extends over 11 amino acids. Germline values: CDR1 GTSNPN, CDR2 SVGIG (reference sequence). The DNA of the CDR3 is TGTGCCTGGAATTCCCACTACGAGCAGTACTTC. Residues: CAWNSHYEQYF.

This clone is a singleton in its sample. The rearrangement uses TRBV27 and TRBJ2-7; D gene uncertain. CDR1 and CDR2 (germline): MNHEY, SMNVEV (reference sequence). The CDR3 loop spans 13 amino acids. Trimming stripped 3 bases from V and 1 base from J, with 7 bases between. The DNA for the CDR3 is TGTGCCAGCAGTTTGAAGCAGTCCTACGAGCAGTACTTC. Its translation is CASSLKQSYEQYF.

This rearrangement joins TRBV6-7 to TRBJ2-1; D gene ambiguous. TRBV6-7 is an ORF; its function is uncertain. This CDR3 region has 17 residues. Trimming removed 0 bases at V and 1 base at J, with 13 bases between. CDR3 nucleotides: TGTGCCAGCAGTTACTCGAAACGGGCGAGGTCCTACAATGAGCAGTTCTTC. Translating it yields CASSYSKRARSYNEQFF.

The chain recombines TRBV5-6 with TRBJ2-7, with 7 bases lining up with TRBD2. The length of the CDR3 is 13 residues. CDR1 is SGHDT and CDR2 is YYEEEE in the germline V gene. Trimming removed 4 bases from V and 2 bases from J; junction bases left unmatched: 3. In DNA, the CDR3 is TGTGCCAGCAGCGGGGGGGGACCCTACGAGCAGTACTTC. As protein: CASSGGGPYEQYF.

The V gene is TRBV19, the J gene TRBJ2-1; D not certain. CDR1 LNHDA and CDR2 SQIVND come from the germline V gene (reference sequence). The CDR3 covers 15 residues. Trimming shortened V by 4 bases and J by 0 bases, and 10 bases separated the two germline ends. The CDR3 sequence: CASSNLDRSYNEQFF. The CDR3, as DNA: TGTGCCAGTAGTAATCTGGACCGCTCCTACAATGAGCAGTTCTTC.

The chain recombines TRBV27 with TRBJ2-3, with a weak D call TRBD2 (5 bases). The CDR3 has 19 residues. The germline V gene encodes CDR1 MNHEY and CDR2 SMNVEV (reference sequence). The V gene lost 6 bases and the J gene lost 4 bases, with 29 bases spanning the gap. The CDR3 here is CASRQPLGKVPGAADTQYF. The CDR3 region has the DNA TGTGCCAGCAGACAACCCCTCGGGAAGGTCCCCGGCGCGGCAGATACGCAGTATTTT.

Points on this clone: A junction end diverges from the germline sequence, so it may reflect a read error. This chain uses TRBV9 with TRBJ2-7; tentatively, D is TRBD1 (7 bases). The CDR3 is made up of 15 amino acids. The germline CDR1 and CDR2 sequences are SGDLS and YYNGEE. The CDR3 nucleotides are TGTGCCGGCAGCGTAGGAGGGGACAGCTCCTACGGGCAGTACTTC. Translated: CAGSVGGDSSYGQYF.

The chain carries TRBV13 and TRBJ2-7; 14 bases are a match to TRBD2. The V segment lost 6 bases and the J segment 3 bases; nucleotides outside the gene matches: 1. The germline gives CDR1 PRHDT, CDR2 FYEKMQ (reference sequence). The CDR3 consists of 14 residues. The CDR3 DNA sequence: TGTGCCAGCAGGACTAGCGGGGGGGACTACGAGCAGTACTTC. Translated, it gives CASRTSGGDYEQYF.